The table lists the clone carrying this T cell receptor (beta chain) with many counts. Its matching antigen is unknown. Healthy control samples came from blood bank volunteers in Maryland, USA. Sorted libraries were made with some 1 million CD4+ or CD8+ T cells. TCRdb reanalysed the 5' RACE reads using MiXCR and keeps one entry per CDR3 protein. Of about 30,000 distinct CDR3 sequences in the sample, 5.5% to 6% were seen once. The data stem from a study of neurological immune-mediated disorders. Findings and limits, study-wide: There were no CDR3 amino acid sequences shared by expanded clones across subjects, a result suggesting private repertoires in all groups.

This TCR came from a woman between 50 and 59 years old in good health. Sample: CD4+ T cells from blood.

The CDR3 spells CSAEGARSEAFF. CDR3 bases: TGCAGTGCTGAGGGGGCCAGGAGTGAAGCTTTCTTT. This chain connects TRBV20-1 to TRBJ1-1; 7 bases line up with TRBD1. CDR3 length: 12 residues. Unmatched junction bases numbered 7, after V lost 5 bases and J lost 7 bases. Germline V CDR1 and CDR2: DFQATT, SNEGSKA (reference sequence).